A single sample gave rise to the 8 T cell receptor beta chains below, sequenced in a study of T cells in localized non-small cell lung cancer (dated by TCRdb to about 2020). The library was built by means of the immunoSEQ multiplex PCR assay. What TCRdb holds here is the immuneACCESS table cut down to in-frame rearrangements. Part of the clones is not present; checked against another copy, under half of the missing clones reflect an unresolved V gene, and the others are unexplained. This sample holds thousands of clones; about 32% were observed only once. The ten biggest clones cover roughly 12% of the sample. Specimen: lung tumor tissue, collected before any cancer treatment. The source is a woman aged 40-69 years with stage III lung adenocarcinoma.

This clone has a single count. J is TRBJ1-5 and V is TRBV19; possibly TRBD1 for D (6 bases). This CDR3 region has 15 residues. The V end was cut by 7 bases, the J end by 1 base, with 14 bases between. CDR1 and CDR2 from the germline V gene are LNHDA and SQIVND (reference sequence). In DNA, the CDR3 is TGTGCCAGTATGGGGGCTGAGGGGAGCAATCAGCCCCAGCATTTT. Translating it yields CASMGAEGSNQPQHF.

The chain is built from TRBV19 and TRBJ2-2, with 8 bases that match TRBD2. The J segment lost 4 bases and the V segment lost 9 bases, leaving 10 bases of the junction unmatched. The germline V gene encodes CDR1 LNHDA and CDR2 SQIVND (reference sequence). This CDR3 has 15 amino acids. CDR3 bases: TGTGCCAGCCACCAAGCGGGGGTGGGCACCGGGGAGCTGTTTTTT. Its protein is CASHQAGVGTGELFF.

The chain has TRBV11-3 and TRBJ2-2; TRBD2 matches 8 bases. The CDR3 covers 15 residues. CDR1 is SGHNT, CDR2 YENEEA, per germline. Trimming took 3 bases from V and 7 from J; bases not matched to a gene: 7. CDR3 sequence (DNA): TGTGCCAGCAGCTTCTCCGGGACTAGGAGCGGGGAGCTGTTTTTT. It translates to CASSFSGTRSGELFF.

The V and J genes are TRBV19 and TRBJ1-1; possibly TRBD1 for D (6 bases). Per germline, CDR1 LNHDA and CDR2 SQIVND (reference sequence). Trimming removed 6 bases from V and 5 bases from J, with 13 bases in between. The CDR3 length is 13 residues. This chain's CDR3 is CASRIQGGTEAFF. DNA for the CDR3: TGTGCCAGTAGGATCCAAGGGGGGACTGAAGCTTTCTTT.

The chain couples TRBV29-1 to TRBJ1-3; 7 positions agree with TRBD1. J was trimmed by 4 bases and V by 1 base; bases with no gene match: 4. This CDR3 is 14 amino acids long. CDR1 is SQVTM and CDR2 is ANQGSEA in the germline V gene. CDR3 loop: CSVEGQGVGNTIYF. The CDR3 nucleotides are TGCAGCGTTGAAGGTCAGGGGGTCGGAAACACCATATATTTT.

This clone came up a few times. The rearrangement uses TRBV6-8 and TRBJ2-1; the D is unclear. Germline CDR1 and CDR2: MNHGY and SAAAGT. The CDR3 loop spans 12 amino acids. Trimming shortened V by 6 bases and J by 6 bases, and 9 bases separated the two germline ends. CDR3 loop: CASSVMANEQFF. The DNA for the CDR3 is TGTGCCAGCAGCGTAATGGCCAATGAGCAGTTCTTC.

The chain employs TRBV19 and TRBJ1-4; D is perhaps TRBD1 (5 bases). CDR1 LNHDA and CDR2 SQIVND come from the germline V gene (reference sequence). This CDR3 has 16 amino acids. The V and J ends lost 4 bases and 0 bases respectively, with 12 bases between them. The CDR3 region is CASSRGVGATNEKLFF. CDR3 nucleotides: TGTGCCAGTAGTAGGGGCGTGGGGGCAACTAATGAAAAACTGTTTTTT.

This clone was recorded a few times. J is TRBJ1-3 and V is TRBV18; D gene ambiguous. CDR1 is KGHSH, CDR2 LQKENI, per germline. The V gene lost 1 base and the J gene lost 0 bases, with 10 bases spanning the gap. The CDR3 loop spans 16 amino acids. CDR3: CASSPQEGRSGNTIYF. Written as DNA, the CDR3 is TGTGCCAGCTCACCACAGGAGGGCCGCTCTGGAAACACCATATATTTT.